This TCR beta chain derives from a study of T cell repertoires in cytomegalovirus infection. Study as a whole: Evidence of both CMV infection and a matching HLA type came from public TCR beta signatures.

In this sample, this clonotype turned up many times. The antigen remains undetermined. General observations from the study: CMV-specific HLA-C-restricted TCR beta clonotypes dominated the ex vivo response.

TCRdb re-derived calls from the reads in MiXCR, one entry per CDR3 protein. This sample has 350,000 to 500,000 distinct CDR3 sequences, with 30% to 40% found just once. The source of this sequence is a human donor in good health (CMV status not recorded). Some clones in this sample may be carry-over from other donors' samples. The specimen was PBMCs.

Written as DNA, the CDR3 is TGCGCCAGCAGCCTGGACAGGGGCGCTAACTATGGCTACACCTTC. As protein: CASSLDRGANYGYTF. The V call is TRBV5-1, the J call TRBJ1-2, with 9 bases matching TRBD1. The ends lost 4 bases at V and 0 bases at J; junction bases unmatched: 4. The CDR3 consists of 15 residues. Germline CDR1 is SGHRS and CDR2 is YFSETQ.